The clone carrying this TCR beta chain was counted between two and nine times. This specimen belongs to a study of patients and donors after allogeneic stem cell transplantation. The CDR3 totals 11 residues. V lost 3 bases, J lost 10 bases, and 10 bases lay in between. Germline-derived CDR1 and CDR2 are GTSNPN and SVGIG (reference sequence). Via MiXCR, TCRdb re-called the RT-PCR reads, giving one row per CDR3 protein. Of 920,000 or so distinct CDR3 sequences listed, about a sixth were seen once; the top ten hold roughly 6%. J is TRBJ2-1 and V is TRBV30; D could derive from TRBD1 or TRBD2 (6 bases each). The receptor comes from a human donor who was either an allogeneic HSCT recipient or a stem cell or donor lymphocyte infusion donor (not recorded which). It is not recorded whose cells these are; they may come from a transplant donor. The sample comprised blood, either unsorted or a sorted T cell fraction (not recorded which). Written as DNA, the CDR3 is TGTGCCTGGAGAACGGGGGCAGAGCAGTTCTTC. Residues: CAWRTGAEQFF.